Below, 7 T cell receptor beta chains from the same sample are listed, as sequenced in a study of T cell repertoires in cytomegalovirus infection. TCRdb redid the calling of the reads with MiXCR, one entry per CDR3 protein. The sample consists of approximately 600,000 distinct CDR3 sequences, approximately 40% of them appearing once. Their target antigens are unknown. The source was cultured PBMCs, collected from culture after CMV antigen stimulation. These receptors were obtained from a human donor in good health (CMV status not recorded). Some clones in this sample may be carry-over from other donors' samples.

The chain links TRBV6-1 to TRBJ1-1; 7 nucleotides align to TRBD1. The CDR3 sequence is 13 residues long. Germline-derived CDR1 and CDR2 are MNHNS and SASEGT. V trimming: 4 bases; J trimming: 4 bases; junction bases outside the gene matches: 3. For the CDR3, the DNA is TGTGCCAGCAGTGTAAGGGGGCTCACTGAAGCTTTCTTT. It codes for CASSVRGLTEAFF.

This clonotype was counted a few times. The chain combines TRBV7-2 with TRBJ1-6; D is uncertain. This CDR3 has 12 residues. With 5 bases removed from V and 8 bases from J, the gap between germline ends came to 7 bases. CDR1 and CDR2 (germline): SGHTA, FQGNSA. The CDR3 sequence is CASSRGYSPLHF. The CDR3 nucleotides read TGTGCCAGCAGCCGAGGGTATTCACCCCTCCACTTT.

This chain links TRBV19 with TRBJ1-3; the D gene is possibly TRBD1 (6 bases). Germline CDR1 reads LNHDA; CDR2 reads SQIVND (reference sequence). The CDR3 is 15 residues long. Deletions cut 2 bases from V and 2 bases from J, with 10 bases between. DNA for the CDR3: TGTGCCAGTAGTATATCTCGGGGGCCTGGAAACACCATATATTTT. Amino acid sequence: CASSISRGPGNTIYF.

In its sample, this clonotype was seen a few times. CDR3 DNA sequence: TGTGCCAGCAGCCCGGAGCGGGGGGGAGTTAATGAGCAGTTCTTC. Translation gives CASSPERGGVNEQFF. The rearrangement joins TRBV7-8 to TRBJ2-1; TRBD2 matches 10 bases. V was pared by 5 bases and J by 7 bases, with 8 bases of the junction left unmatched. The CDR3 totals 15 residues. Per the germline V gene, CDR1 is SGHVS and CDR2 is FQNEAQ.

The chain is built from TRBV12-3 or TRBV12-4 and TRBJ1-1, with D hard to call. The V gene lost 11 bases and the J gene lost 4 bases, with 17 bases spanning the gap. The CDR3 covers 13 residues. The CDR3 region is CAGGPSKGTEAFF. CDR3 sequence (DNA): TGTGCCGGAGGCCCCTCAAAGGGCACTGAAGCTTTCTTT.

This clonotype was observed a handful of times. The CDR3 nucleotides are TGTGCCAGCAGTCAGCGGGGGGGGACCTACAATGAGCAGTTCTTC. This gives the protein CASSQRGGTYNEQFF. V and J are TRBV7-2 and TRBJ2-1, with TRBD2 identical over 10 bases. The germline V gene encodes CDR1 SGHTA and CDR2 FQGNSA. The trim removed 6 bases at V and 2 bases at J, leaving 4 bases unmatched. The CDR3 has 15 residues. The variable domain in full, completed from reference TRBV7-2 and TRBJ2-1, reads GAGVSQSPSNKVTEKGKDVELRCDPISGHTALYWYRQSLGQGLEFLIYFQGNSAPDKSGLPSDRFSAERTGGSVSTLTIQRTQQEDSAVYLCASSQRGGTYNEQFFGPGTRLTVL.

The genes are TRBV5-1 and TRBJ2-7; the match to TRBD1 covers 9 bases. Germline V gives CDR1 SGHRS, CDR2 YFSETQ. J lost 3 bases, V lost 0 bases, and 4 bases had no gene match. The CDR3 runs 15 residues. CDR3 bases: TGCGCCAGCAGCTTGGATCGGGACAGGGACTACGAGCAGTACTTC. It codes for CASSLDRDRDYEQYF.